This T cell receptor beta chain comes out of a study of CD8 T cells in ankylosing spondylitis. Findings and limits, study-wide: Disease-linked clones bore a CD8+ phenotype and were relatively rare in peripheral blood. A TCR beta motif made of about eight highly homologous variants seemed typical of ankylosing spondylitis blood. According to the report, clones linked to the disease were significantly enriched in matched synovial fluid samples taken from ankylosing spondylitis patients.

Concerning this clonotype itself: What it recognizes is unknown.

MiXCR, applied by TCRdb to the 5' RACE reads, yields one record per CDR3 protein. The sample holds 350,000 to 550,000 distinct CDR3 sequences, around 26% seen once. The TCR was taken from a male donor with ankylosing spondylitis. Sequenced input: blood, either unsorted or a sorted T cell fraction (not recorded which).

CDR3 amino acids: CASGVNEQFF. For the CDR3, the DNA is TGTGCCAGCGGGGTCAATGAGCAGTTCTTC. This chain links TRBV12-3 or TRBV12-4 with TRBJ2-1; D unresolved. The CDR3 is made up of 10 amino acids. The V and J ends lost 8 bases and 6 bases respectively, with 5 bases between them.